This T cell receptor (beta chain) was documented in a study of cytotoxic CD8 clonotypes in ibrutinib-treated CLL. Study information: Response samples followed a median around 11 months of treatment, range 6 to 36.

Overall study results and limits: Public clonotypes, an uncommon group, contracted or remained stable on treatment.

Notes on this clone: Its antigen is unidentified.

Here immunoSEQ multiplex PCR was the method, and the copy in TCRdb shows in-frame clones only, minus some. The table includes over 110,000 clones, under 95% detected once. The CDR3 is 15 amino acids. Trimming took 5 bases from V and 8 from J; bases not matched to a gene: 14. Germline values: CDR1 SGHTA, CDR2 FQGTGA. The V and J genes are TRBV7-3 and TRBJ1-1; the match to TRBD1 covers 7 bases. The sequencing used PBMCs, collected after 12 months of ibrutinib treatment. The TCR was taken from a human donor with chronic lymphocytic leukemia. The CDR3: CASSAGAPGQTEAFF. DNA of the CDR3: TGTGCCAGCAGCGCAGGGGCCCCGGGACAGACCGAAGCTTTCTTT.